The 6 T cell receptor beta chains below all came from one sample that was sequenced in a study of identifying expanded T cells in peripheral blood. Repertoires were generated with immunoSEQ multiplex PCR, while TCRdb's copy carries only in-frame clones and drops some. The sample yields fewer than 85,000 clones, approximately 85% seen once. Specimen: blood. Receptors originate from a person aged 18 to 70 in good health.

CDR3 region: CASSLADWADTQYF. In nucleotides, the CDR3 is TGTGCCAGCAGCTTGGCGGACTGGGCGGATACGCAGTATTTT. The chain combines TRBV5-4 with TRBJ2-3; perhaps TRBD2 as D (5 bases). The CDR3 has 14 amino acids. V shed 0 bases and J shed 6 bases, with 11 bases lying between them. The V gene's germline CDR1 is SGHNT and CDR2 YYREEE (reference sequence).

The genes are TRBV10-2 and TRBJ2-2, with TRBD1 matching 9 bases. V lost 1 base, J lost 6 bases, and 3 bases stayed unmatched. The CDR3 contains 15 residues. Germline assignment: CDR1 WSHSY and CDR2 SAAADI. The CDR3 coding sequence is TGCGCCAGCAGTGAGTACAGGGGGCGTTCCGGGGAGCTGTTTTTT. Protein sequence: CASSEYRGRSGELFF.

The chain has TRBV4-2 and TRBJ2-4; no reliable D call. Germline V gene lookup returns CDR1 LGHNA and CDR2 YNFKEQ. The CDR3 spans 13 residues. V gave up 0 bases and J gave up 8 bases, with 8 bases separating them. CDR3 loop: CASSQETRDIQYF. The CDR3 region has the DNA TGTGCCAGCAGCCAAGAGACCCGGGACATTCAGTACTTC.

The chain carries TRBV28 and TRBJ1-2, with D possibly being TRBD1 (6 bases). The germline gives CDR1 MDHEN, CDR2 SYDVKM. Trimming left V 7 bases short and J 8 bases short, with 17 bases between. The CDR3 extends over 13 amino acids. The CDR3 region is CASTPLGAGGYTF. CDR3 bases: TGTGCCAGCACCCCCCTGGGGGCGGGAGGCTACACCTTC.

This CDR3 reads CASSLSRTGWDEQYF. The CDR3 DNA sequence: TGTGCCAGCAGTTTATCACGGACAGGGTGGGACGAGCAGTACTTC. The genes are TRBV27 and TRBJ2-7; 8 bases map to TRBD1. Germline loops: CDR1 MNHEY, CDR2 SMNVEV (reference sequence). There are 15 residues in the CDR3. V trimming: 0 bases; J trimming: 5 bases; junction bases outside the gene matches: 6.

The chain combines TRBV6-1 with TRBJ2-7, with D perhaps given as TRBD1 or TRBD2 (5 bases each). In germline, CDR1 is MNHNS, CDR2 SASEGT. The ends were cut back, 5 bases at V and 0 bases at J, with 11 bases in the middle. The CDR3 totals 14 residues. The CDR3 coding sequence is TGTGCCAGCAGTAAGAGGGACGGCTCCTACGAGCAGTACTTC. Its translation: CASSKRDGSYEQYF.